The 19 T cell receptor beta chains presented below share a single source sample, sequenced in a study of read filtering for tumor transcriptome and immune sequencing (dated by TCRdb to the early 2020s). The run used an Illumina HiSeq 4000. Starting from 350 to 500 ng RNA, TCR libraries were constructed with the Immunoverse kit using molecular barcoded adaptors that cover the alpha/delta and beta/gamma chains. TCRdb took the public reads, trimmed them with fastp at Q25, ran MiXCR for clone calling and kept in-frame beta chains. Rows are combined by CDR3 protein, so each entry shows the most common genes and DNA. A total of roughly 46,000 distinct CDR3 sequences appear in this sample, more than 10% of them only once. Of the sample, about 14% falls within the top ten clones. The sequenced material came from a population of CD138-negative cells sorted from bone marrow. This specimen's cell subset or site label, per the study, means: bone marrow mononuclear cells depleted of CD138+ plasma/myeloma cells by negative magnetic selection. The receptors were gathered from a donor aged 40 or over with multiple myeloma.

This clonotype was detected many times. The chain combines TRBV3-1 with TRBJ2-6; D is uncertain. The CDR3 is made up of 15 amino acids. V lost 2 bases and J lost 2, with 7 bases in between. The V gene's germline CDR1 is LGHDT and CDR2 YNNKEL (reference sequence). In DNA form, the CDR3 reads TGTGCCAGCAGCCAAAAGGGAACTGGGGCCAACGTCCTGACTTTC. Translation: CASSQKGTGANVLTF. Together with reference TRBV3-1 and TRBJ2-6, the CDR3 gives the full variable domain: DTAVSQTPKYLVTQMGNDKSIKCEQNLGHDTMYWYKQDSKKFLKIMFSYNNKELIINETVPNRFSPKSPDKAHLNLHINSLELGDSAVYFCASSQKGTGANVLTFGAGSRLTVL.

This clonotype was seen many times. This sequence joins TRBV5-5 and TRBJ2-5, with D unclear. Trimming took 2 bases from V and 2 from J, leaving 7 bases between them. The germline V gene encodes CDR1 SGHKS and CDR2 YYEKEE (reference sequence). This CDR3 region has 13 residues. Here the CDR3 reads CASSFGRQETQYF. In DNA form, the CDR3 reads TGTGCCAGCAGCTTTGGAAGACAAGAGACCCAGTACTTC.

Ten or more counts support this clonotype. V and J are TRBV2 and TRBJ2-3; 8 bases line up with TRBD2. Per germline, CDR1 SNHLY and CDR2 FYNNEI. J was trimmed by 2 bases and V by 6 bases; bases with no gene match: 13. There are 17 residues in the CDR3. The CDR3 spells CASSVSGAGVNTDTQYF. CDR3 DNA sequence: TGTGCCAGCAGCGTTAGTGGAGCGGGAGTTAACACAGATACGCAGTATTTT.

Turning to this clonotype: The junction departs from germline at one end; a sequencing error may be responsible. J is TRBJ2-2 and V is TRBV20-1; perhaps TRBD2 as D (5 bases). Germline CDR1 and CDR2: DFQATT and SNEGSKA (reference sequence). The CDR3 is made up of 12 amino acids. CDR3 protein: CSARSATGELSF. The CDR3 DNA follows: TGCAGTGCTAGGTCGGCCACCGGGGAGCTGTCTTTT.

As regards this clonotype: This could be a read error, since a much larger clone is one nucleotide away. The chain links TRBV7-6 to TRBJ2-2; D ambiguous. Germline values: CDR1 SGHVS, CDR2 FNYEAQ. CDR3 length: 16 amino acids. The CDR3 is CACSLGVISYTGELFF. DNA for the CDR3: TGTGCCTGCAGCTTAGGAGTCATTTCGTACACCGGGGAGCTGTTTTTT.

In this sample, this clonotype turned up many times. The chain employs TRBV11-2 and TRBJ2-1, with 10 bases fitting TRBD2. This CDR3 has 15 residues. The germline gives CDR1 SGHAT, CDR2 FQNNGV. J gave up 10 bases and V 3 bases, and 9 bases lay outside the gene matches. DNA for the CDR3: TGTGCCAGCAGCTTGATAGCGGGAGGTCTCCACGAGCAGTTCTTC. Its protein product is CASSLIAGGLHEQFF.

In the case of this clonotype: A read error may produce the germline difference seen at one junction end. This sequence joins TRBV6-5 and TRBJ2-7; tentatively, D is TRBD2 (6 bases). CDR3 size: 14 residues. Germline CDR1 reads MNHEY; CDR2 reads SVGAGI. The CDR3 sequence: CASRGHLEGYEQHF. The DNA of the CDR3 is TGTGCCAGCAGAGGACACCTGGAGGGCTACGAGCAGCACTTC.

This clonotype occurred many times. DNA for the CDR3: TGTGCCAGCTCCCCCGGACTTGAGCAGTTCTTC. Protein: CASSPGLEQFF. This chain connects TRBV18 to TRBJ2-1; tentative D call: TRBD2 (5 bases). Germline V gives CDR1 KGHSH, CDR2 LQKENI. The CDR3 spans 11 residues. Deletions cut 6 bases from V and 9 bases from J, with 9 bases between.

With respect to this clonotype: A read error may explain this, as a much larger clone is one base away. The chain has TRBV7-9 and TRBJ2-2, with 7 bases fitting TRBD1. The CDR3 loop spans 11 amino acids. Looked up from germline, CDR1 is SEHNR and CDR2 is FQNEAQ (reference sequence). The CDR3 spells CASSRTGELSF. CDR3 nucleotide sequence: TGTGCCAGCAGCCGCACAGGGGAGCTGTCTTTT.

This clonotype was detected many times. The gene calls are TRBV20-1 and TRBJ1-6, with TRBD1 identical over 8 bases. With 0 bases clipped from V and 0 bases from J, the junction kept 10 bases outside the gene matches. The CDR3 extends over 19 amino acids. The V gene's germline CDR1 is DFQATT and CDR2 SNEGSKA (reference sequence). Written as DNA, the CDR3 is TGCAGTGCTAGAGATGAGGCAGGGGGCGTCAGCTCCTATAATTCACCCCTCCACTTT. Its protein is CSARDEAGGVSSYNSPLHF.

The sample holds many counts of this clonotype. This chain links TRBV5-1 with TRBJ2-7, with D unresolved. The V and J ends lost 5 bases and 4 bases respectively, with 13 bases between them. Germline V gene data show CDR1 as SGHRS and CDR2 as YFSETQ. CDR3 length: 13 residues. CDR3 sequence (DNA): TGCGCCAGCAGTGTTGCCACGGATTACGAGCAGTACTTC. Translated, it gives CASSVATDYEQYF.

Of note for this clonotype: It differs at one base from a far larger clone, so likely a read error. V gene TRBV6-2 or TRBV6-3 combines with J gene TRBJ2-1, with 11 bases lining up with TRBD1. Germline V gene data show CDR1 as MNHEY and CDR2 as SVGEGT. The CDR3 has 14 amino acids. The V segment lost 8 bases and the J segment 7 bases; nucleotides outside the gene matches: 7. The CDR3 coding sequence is TGTGCCAGCGAAGCCGGGACAGGGGGTAATGAGCAGTTCTTC. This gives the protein CASEAGTGGNEQFF.

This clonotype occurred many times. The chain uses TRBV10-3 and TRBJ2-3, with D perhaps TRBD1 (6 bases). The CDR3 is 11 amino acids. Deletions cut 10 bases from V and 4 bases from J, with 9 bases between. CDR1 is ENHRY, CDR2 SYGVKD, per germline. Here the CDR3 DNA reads TGTGCCACGGCAGGGGCAGATACGCAGTATTTT. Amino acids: CATAGADTQYF.

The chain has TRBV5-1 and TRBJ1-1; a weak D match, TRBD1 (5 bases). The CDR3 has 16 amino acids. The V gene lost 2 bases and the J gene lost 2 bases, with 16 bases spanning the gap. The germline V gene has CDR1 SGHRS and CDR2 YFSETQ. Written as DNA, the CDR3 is TGCGCCAGCAGCTTCTACTCCGGGACGGGAAACACTGAAGCTTTCTTT. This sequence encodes CASSFYSGTGNTEAFF.

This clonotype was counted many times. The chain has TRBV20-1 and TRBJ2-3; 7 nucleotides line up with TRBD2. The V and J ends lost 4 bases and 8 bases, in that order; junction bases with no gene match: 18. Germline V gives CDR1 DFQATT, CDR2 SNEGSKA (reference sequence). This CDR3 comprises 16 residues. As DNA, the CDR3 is TGCAGTGCTACGAAGGAATTAATCGGCGGGAGACTTACGCAGTATTTT. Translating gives CSATKELIGGRLTQYF.

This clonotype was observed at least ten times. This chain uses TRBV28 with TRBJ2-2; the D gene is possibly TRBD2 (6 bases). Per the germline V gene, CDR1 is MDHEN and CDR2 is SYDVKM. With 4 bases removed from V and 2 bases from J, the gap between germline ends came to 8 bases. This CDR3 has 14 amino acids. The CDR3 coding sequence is TGTGCCAGCAGTTACGGGAGAAACACCGGGGAGCTGTTTTTT. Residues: CASSYGRNTGELFF.

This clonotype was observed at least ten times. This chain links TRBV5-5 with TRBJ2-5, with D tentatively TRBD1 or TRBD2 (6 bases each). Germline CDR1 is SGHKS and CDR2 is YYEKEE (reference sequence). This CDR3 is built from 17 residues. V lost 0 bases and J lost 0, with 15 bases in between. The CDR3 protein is CASSLAVGGAYQETQYF. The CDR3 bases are TGTGCCAGCAGCTTGGCCGTCGGGGGCGCGTACCAAGAGACCCAGTACTTC.

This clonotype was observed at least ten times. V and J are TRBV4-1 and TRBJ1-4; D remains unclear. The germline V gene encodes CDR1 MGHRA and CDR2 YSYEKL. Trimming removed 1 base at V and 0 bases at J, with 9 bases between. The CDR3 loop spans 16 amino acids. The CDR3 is CASSQGFGATNEKLFF. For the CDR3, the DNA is TGCGCCAGCAGCCAAGGATTCGGAGCAACTAATGAAAAACTGTTTTTT.

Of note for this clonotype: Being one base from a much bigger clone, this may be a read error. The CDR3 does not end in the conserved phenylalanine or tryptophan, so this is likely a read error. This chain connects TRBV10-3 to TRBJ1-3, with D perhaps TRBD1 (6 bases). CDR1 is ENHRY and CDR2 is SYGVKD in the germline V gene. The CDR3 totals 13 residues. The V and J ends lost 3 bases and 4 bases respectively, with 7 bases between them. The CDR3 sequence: CAISDGQGNTIYL. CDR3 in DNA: TGTGCCATCAGTGACGGACAGGGAAACACCATATATCTT.